One and the same sample provided the 20 T cell receptor beta chains below, sequenced in a study of blood T cell repertoires in COVID-19. The repertoire was sequenced with immunoSEQ multiplex PCR; TCRdb's copy has only in-frame clones and lacks some. The table records about 250,000 clones, 80% to 90% of them present only once. Source material: PBMCs or T cells enriched from blood (not recorded which). These receptors came from a woman aged 18-35 years who had recovered from COVID-19.

The chain joins TRBV11-2 to TRBJ2-3; 13 positions match TRBD2. Germline V lookup: CDR1 SGHAT, CDR2 FQNNGV. The J segment lost 1 base and the V segment lost 5 bases, leaving 9 bases of the junction unmatched. This CDR3 has 18 residues. The CDR3 DNA reads TGTGCCAGCAGCCAGGGACTAGCGGGGTTACTTGGCACAGATACGCAGTATTTT. Its protein is CASSQGLAGLLGTDTQYF.

V gene TRBV5-6 combines with J gene TRBJ2-5; 12 nucleotides align to TRBD2. After removal of 2 bases from V and 5 bases from J, the junction contained 4 bases not matched to a gene. CDR3 length equals 15 residues. CDR1 is SGHDT, CDR2 YYEEEE, per germline. CDR3 nucleotides: TGTGCCAGCAGCTTCACTAGCGGGGGGCTGGAGACCCAGTACTTC. Translation: CASSFTSGGLETQYF.

The chain has TRBV2 and TRBJ1-6; 7 bases match TRBD1. Germline assignment: CDR1 SNHLY and CDR2 FYNNEI. This CDR3 has 14 residues. V was clipped by 7 bases and J by 7 bases; unmatched bases: 7. The CDR3 DNA reads as TGTGCCAGCATCTGGACAGGATCGAATTCACCCCTCCACTTT. Its translation is CASIWTGSNSPLHF.

This rearrangement joins TRBV6-1 to TRBJ1-2; D remains unclear. The CDR3 sequence is 15 residues long. Germline V gene data show CDR1 as MNHNS and CDR2 as SASEGT. Trimming took off 0 bases at V and 2 bases at J, with 10 bases between the two ends. DNA for the CDR3: TGTGCCAGCAGTGAAGCGTTCGCGGAGAACTATGGCTACACCTTC. This sequence encodes CASSEAFAENYGYTF.

J is TRBJ1-2 and V is TRBV11-2; 9 nucleotides agree with TRBD1. Germline V gene data show CDR1 as SGHAT and CDR2 as FQNNGV. V shed 6 bases and J 4 bases; nucleotides not matched to a gene: 6. This CDR3 is built from 14 residues. The CDR3 DNA sequence: TGTGCCAGCAGGGCCACGGGACAGGGCTATGGCTACACCTTC. As protein: CASRATGQGYGYTF.

This clone was seen more than once but under ten times. The gene calls are TRBV3-1 (or the pseudogene TRBV3-2) and TRBJ2-7; possibly TRBD2 for D (7 bases). Germline-derived CDR1 and CDR2 are LGHDT and YNNKEL (reference sequence). The CDR3 length is 16 residues. V lost 2 bases to trimming and J lost 7 bases, with 21 bases between them. Here the CDR3 DNA reads TGTGCCAGCAGCCAAACACTCCGGGGGGCATTGGCGGAGCAGTACTTC. It encodes CASSQTLRGALAEQYF.

The rearrangement joins TRBV7-9 to TRBJ2-6, with 8 positions matching TRBD1. CDR1 SEHNR and CDR2 FQNEAQ come from the germline V gene (reference sequence). The CDR3 runs to 17 residues. J gave up 4 bases and V 4 bases, and 9 bases lay outside the gene matches. CDR3 nucleotide sequence: TGTGCCAGCAGCTCCCCAGGGGGCGCGACAGGGGCCAACGTCCTGACTTTC. Its translation: CASSSPGGATGANVLTF.

The chain carries TRBV5-6 and TRBJ1-1, with 12 nucleotides matching TRBD1. Germline loops: CDR1 SGHDT, CDR2 YYEEEE. CDR3 size: 14 residues. J was trimmed by 12 bases and V by 4 bases; bases with no gene match: 10. The CDR3: CASSLGTGGLSTFF. CDR3 bases: TGTGCCAGCAGCCTGGGGACAGGGGGCTTGTCAACTTTCTTT.

This chain uses TRBV27 with TRBJ1-5, with 7 positions matching TRBD1. This CDR3 has 14 amino acids. Trimming took 4 bases from V and 2 from J; bases not matched to a gene: 2. Germline V gives CDR1 MNHEY, CDR2 SMNVEV (reference sequence). The CDR3: CASSSTGGNQPQHF. Written as DNA, the CDR3 is TGTGCCAGCAGTTCCACAGGGGGCAATCAGCCCCAGCATTTT.

V usage is TRBV3-1 (or the pseudogene TRBV3-2) and J usage is TRBJ2-1; 8 positions agree with TRBD1. Germline assignment: CDR1 LGHDT and CDR2 YNNKEL (reference sequence). The CDR3 is 15 amino acids. V was clipped by 1 base and J by 6 bases; unmatched bases: 5. The CDR3 protein is CASSQGPRGLNEQFF. The CDR3 region has the DNA TGTGCCAGCAGCCAAGGTCCCAGGGGGCTCAATGAGCAGTTCTTC.

The chain links TRBV19 to TRBJ1-2, with TRBD1 matching over 7 bases. The V and J ends lost 3 bases and 3 bases, in that order; junction bases with no gene match: 25. This CDR3 comprises 21 residues. Germline-derived CDR1 and CDR2 are LNHDA and SQIVND (reference sequence). This CDR3 is CASSISGTVGRRYPQDYGYTF. The CDR3 region has the DNA TGTGCCAGTAGTATTTCCGGGACAGTGGGGCGTAGGTACCCTCAAGACTATGGCTACACCTTC.

The rearrangement uses TRBV5-5 and TRBJ2-7; 7 bases are shared with TRBD2. Germline CDR1 SGHKS, CDR2 YYEKEE (reference sequence). With V trimmed by 4 bases and J by 6 bases, 4 bases remained unmatched. The CDR3 has 12 amino acids. CDR3 nucleotides: TGTGCCAGCAGCCCCCCGGGGGGCGAGCAGTACTTC. As protein: CASSPPGGEQYF.

The rearrangement joins TRBV4-1 to TRBJ2-5; 7 bases align to TRBD2. Germline lookup yields CDR1 MGHRA and CDR2 YSYEKL. V shed 1 base and J 2 bases; nucleotides not matched to a gene: 7. This CDR3 is built from 16 residues. The CDR3 bases are TGCGCCAGCAGCCAAGGGTTACAGCGGGGTCAAGAGACCCAGTACTTC. Translating it yields CASSQGLQRGQETQYF.

V is TRBV3-1 (or the pseudogene TRBV3-2) and J is TRBJ2-5; 8 nucleotides align to TRBD2. Germline assignment: CDR1 LGHDT and CDR2 YNNKEL (reference sequence). V lost 4 bases, J lost 5 bases, and 12 bases stayed unmatched. The CDR3 spans 16 residues. CDR3 region: CASSPPGTGGRETQYF. The CDR3 DNA follows: TGTGCCAGCAGCCCCCCCGGGACGGGGGGGAGGGAGACCCAGTACTTC.

The rearrangement uses TRBV6-6 and TRBJ2-1; TRBD2 matches 12 bases. The germline CDR1 and CDR2 sequences are MNHNY and SVGAGI (reference sequence). J was trimmed by 4 bases and V by 5 bases; bases with no gene match: 9. This CDR3 region has 17 residues. CDR3 coding DNA: TGTGCCAGCAGTCAGGGCCTTCTAGCGGGGGGGTACAATGAGCAGTTCTTC. This encodes CASSQGLLAGGYNEQFF.

This chain links TRBV5-5 with TRBJ2-1; possibly TRBD1 for D (5 bases). V lost 2 bases to trimming and J lost 0 bases, with 15 bases between them. This CDR3 is 17 amino acids long. Germline V lookup: CDR1 SGHKS, CDR2 YYEKEE (reference sequence). Written as DNA, the CDR3 is TGTGCCAGCAGCTTAGTCGACAGTTCGAGCTCCTACAATGAGCAGTTCTTC. Translated, it gives CASSLVDSSSSYNEQFF.

The V call is TRBV6-1, the J call TRBJ1-2, with D hard to call. This CDR3 has 14 residues. Germline V gene data show CDR1 as MNHNS and CDR2 as SASEGT. V was clipped by 2 bases and J by 5 bases, with 12 bases between them. CDR3 DNA: TGTGCCAGCAGTGAAACAGAGACCCTTTATGGCTACACCTTC. It yields the protein CASSETETLYGYTF.

This chain links TRBV4-2 with TRBJ1-5; D is possibly TRBD1 (5 bases). Germline V gives CDR1 LGHNA, CDR2 YNFKEQ. The CDR3 has 13 amino acids. Trimming removed 4 bases at V and 7 bases at J, with 11 bases between. This chain's CDR3 is CASSLDIRQPQHF. The CDR3 coding sequence is TGTGCCAGCAGCCTGGACATAAGACAGCCCCAGCATTTT.

As DNA, the CDR3 is TGTGCCAGCAGCGTAGGGCCTGCCCGTGTTATCTCACCCCTCCACTTT. Residues: CASSVGPARVISPLHF. This rearrangement joins TRBV9 to TRBJ1-6; D is undetermined. The V end was cut by 0 bases, the J end by 10 bases, with 17 bases between. The germline V gene encodes CDR1 SGDLS and CDR2 YYNGEE. The CDR3 runs to 16 residues.

A word on this clone: The germline gene is not matched at one end of the junction; a read error may be the cause. The CDR3 DNA sequence: TGTGCCAGCAGCATAGGACTAGCGCACGACCCGCGGGGGACCCAGTACTTC. Its translation is CASSIGLAHDPRGTQYF. The chain is built from TRBV13 and TRBJ2-5; 9 bases fit TRBD2. CDR3 size: 17 residues. Germline-derived CDR1 and CDR2 are PRHDT and FYEKMQ (reference sequence). Full variable domain (missing parts from reference TRBV13 and TRBJ2-5): AAGVIQSPRHLIKEKRETATLKCYPIPRHDTVYWYQQGPGQDPQFLISFYEKMQSDKGSIPDRFSAQQFSDYHSELNMSSLELGDSALYFCASSIGLAHDPRGTQYFGPGTRLLVL.